What follows are 2 T cell receptor beta chains derived from one specimen sequenced in a study of blood T cells in healthy people across ages. Primers used in a second PCR of roughly 7 to 12 cycles were a sample-barcoded 5' primer and a J-beta primer mix. TCRdb re-called the 5' RACE reads through MiXCR, storing one row per CDR3 protein. Of 540,000 or so distinct CDR3 sequences in the sample, 20% to 30% were seen once. This same sample was also taken into another study, of T cells of mothers and their children.

The sample taken for sequencing was blood. The receptors were sampled from a boy between 5 and 17 years old in good health.

V and J are TRBV20-1 and TRBJ1-4, with D perhaps matching TRBD1 (5 bases). The CDR3 has 15 amino acids. Germline CDR1 is DFQATT and CDR2 is SNEGSKA (reference sequence). Between the trimmed V and J ends, which lost 0 bases and 8 bases, there was a span of 16 bases. The CDR3 nucleotides read TGCAGTGCTAGAGATCGACGTGGTTGGGGCGAAAAACTGTTTTTT. It is translated as CSARDRRGWGEKLFF.

The chain recombines TRBV28 with TRBJ2-7; 9 bases line up with TRBD1. CDR3 size: 17 residues. The germline CDR1 and CDR2 sequences are MDHEN and SYDVKM. The junction had 12 bases not matched to a gene; V was cut back by 6 bases and J by 0 bases. In nucleotides, the CDR3 is TGTGCCAGCAGACCTCCGACAGGGGGAAGTGGCTCCTACGAGCAGTACTTC. This encodes CASRPPTGGSGSYEQYF.